Presented here are 12 T cell receptor beta chains from one specimen sequenced in a study of Tregs in tolerant kidney transplant recipients. Their antigen targets remain unknown. Data came from immunoSEQ multiplex PCR; TCRdb stores just in-frame clones and leaves some out. The repertoire holds roughly 40,000 clones, over 95% seen once, with 0.37% in the top ten. What was sequenced was Tregs from blood cultured with allogeneic cells. Receptors were obtained from a human donor in good health.

The chain employs TRBV4-1 and TRBJ2-1, with D hard to call. The V gene's germline CDR1 is MGHRA and CDR2 YSYEKL. V gave up 1 base and J gave up 2 bases, with 12 bases separating them. CDR3 size: 16 residues. The CDR3 sequence is CASSQVSRPTYNEQFF. Here the CDR3 DNA reads TGCGCCAGCAGCCAAGTTTCGAGACCAACCTACAATGAGCAGTTCTTC.

The rearrangement links TRBV5-4 to TRBJ2-7; D is unclear. The germline V gene encodes CDR1 SGHNT and CDR2 YYREEE (reference sequence). The CDR3 spans 11 residues. V was clipped by 4 bases and J by 1 base, with 3 bases between them. The CDR3 spells CASSQSYEQYF. For the CDR3, the DNA is TGTGCCAGCAGCCAATCCTACGAGCAGTACTTC.

The rearrangement uses TRBV4-2 and TRBJ1-3, with D hard to call. V lost 4 bases, J lost 8 bases, and 18 bases lay in between. This CDR3 is built from 15 residues. Germline CDR1 LGHNA, CDR2 YNFKEQ. CDR3: CASSPGNTRIDTIYF. Written as DNA, the CDR3 is TGTGCCAGCAGCCCCGGCAACACTCGTATTGACACCATATATTTT.

This rearrangement joins TRBV6-1 to TRBJ1-3, with 9 positions matching TRBD1. Looked up from germline, CDR1 is MNHNS and CDR2 is SASEGT. The junction had 7 bases not matched to a gene; V was cut back by 3 bases and J by 7 bases. The CDR3 covers 15 residues. CDR3 nucleotide sequence: TGTGCCAGCAGTGAGGGGGGACAGGGTTTGAACACCATATATTTT. Its translation is CASSEGGQGLNTIYF.

CDR3 sequence (DNA): TGTGCCAGCAGTGCATCTATTTGGTACGAGCAGTACTTC. Its translation: CASSASIWYEQYF. V is TRBV6-1 and J is TRBJ2-7, with D hard to call. The CDR3 runs 13 residues. V lost 4 bases and J 4 bases, leaving 11 bases between the germline ends. Germline V gene sequence: CDR1 MNHNS, CDR2 SASEGT.

The chain recombines TRBV5-1 with TRBJ1-6, with TRBD1 as a possible D gene (6 bases). Trimming stripped 5 bases from V and 10 bases from J, with 22 bases between. The CDR3 runs to 16 residues. Germline V gene data show CDR1 as SGHRS and CDR2 as YFSETQ. In nucleotides, the CDR3 is TGCGCCAGCAGAGCGATACCGGACAGTTCAGGATCACCCCTCCACTTT. It is translated as CASRAIPDSSGSPLHF.

The chain has TRBV7-2 and TRBJ1-2; D gene unclear. The V end was cut by 2 bases, the J end by 4 bases, with 11 bases between. This CDR3 is built from 14 residues. Germline CDR1 and CDR2: SGHTA and FQGNSA. CDR3 coding DNA: TGTGCCAGCAGCTTATTGGGCTCGGGCTATGGCTACACCTTC. It specifies CASSLLGSGYGYTF.

This chain joins TRBV19 and TRBJ1-4; D ambiguous. This CDR3 is 14 amino acids long. V was trimmed by 2 bases and J by 5 bases, leaving 9 bases between them. Germline CDR1 and CDR2: LNHDA and SQIVND (reference sequence). The CDR3 sequence: CASSIRAENEKLFF. The CDR3 nucleotides read TGTGCCAGTAGTATACGAGCCGAGAATGAAAAACTGTTTTTT. Complete variable domain (other parts from reference TRBV19 and TRBJ1-4): DGGITQSPKYLFRKEGQNVTLSCEQNLNHDAMYWYRQDPGQGLRLIYYSQIVNDFQKGDIAEGYSVSREKKESFPLTVTSAQKNPTAFYLCASSIRAENEKLFFGSGTQLSVL.

The chain is built from TRBV10-2 and TRBJ2-1, with 12 bases fitting TRBD2. The CDR3 runs to 13 residues. The germline V gene encodes CDR1 WSHSY and CDR2 SAAADI. Trimming removed 6 bases from V and 7 bases from J; junction bases left unmatched: 1. As DNA, the CDR3 is TGCGCCAGCAGGACTAGCGGGAGTAATGAGCAGTTCTTC. Its protein product is CASRTSGSNEQFF.

V gene TRBV4-2 combines with J gene TRBJ2-5, with 15 bases fitting TRBD2. Germline CDR1 LGHNA, CDR2 YNFKEQ. This CDR3 spans 18 amino acids. The V and J ends lost 0 bases and 5 bases, in that order; junction bases with no gene match: 7. The CDR3 bases are TGTGCCAGCAGCCAAGAAGGACTAGCGGGGGGGCCTTGGGAGACCCAGTACTTC. Translation gives CASSQEGLAGGPWETQYF.

The gene calls are TRBV5-6 and TRBJ2-1; TRBD2 might be the D (6 bases). V was clipped by 4 bases and J by 3 bases, with 20 bases between them. The CDR3 is 17 amino acids. Germline lookup yields CDR1 SGHDT and CDR2 YYEEEE. CDR3 amino acids: CASSATSRGGDYNEQFF. In nucleotides, the CDR3 is TGTGCCAGCAGCGCCACCTCGCGCGGAGGGGACTACAATGAGCAGTTCTTC.

This chain joins TRBV6-5 and TRBJ2-1, with D hard to call. The CDR3 covers 13 residues. Trimming removed 0 bases at V and 6 bases at J, with 6 bases between. The germline gives CDR1 MNHEY, CDR2 SVGAGI. The CDR3 DNA follows: TGTGCCAGCAGTTACTCCCCTCCCAATGAGCAGTTCTTC. Protein product: CASSYSPPNEQFF.